The next 8 T cell receptor beta chains were all read from a single sample in a study of OX40 agonist ivuxolimab in advanced cancers. TCRdb's copy holds only in-frame clones and misses some; the assay was immunoSEQ multiplex PCR. The sample has about 40,000 clones, 88% seen once. The sample was CD4+ or CD8+ T cells sorted from blood, taken in a trial of the OX40 agonist ivuxolimab. These receptors were obtained from an adult with an advanced solid tumor such as melanoma, head and neck, liver or kidney cancer.

About this clone: Relative to the germline gene, one junction end is altered; a read error may explain this. The genes are TRBV7-7 and TRBJ2-5; TRBD2 might be the D (7 bases). Germline V lookup: CDR1 SSHAT, CDR2 FNYEAQ (reference sequence). The CDR3 extends over 18 amino acids. The CDR3 DNA reads as TGTGCTAGCAGCTTAGGGGGGGGAGGGAGATACCCTCCCGAGACCCAGTACTTC. This sequence encodes CASSLGGGGRYPPETQYF.

This chain links TRBV2 with TRBJ2-7; maybe TRBD2 (6 bases). Germline CDR1 and CDR2: SNHLY and FYNNEI. The length of the CDR3 is 12 residues. V lost 6 bases and J lost 5, with 11 bases in between. The CDR3 coding sequence is TGTGCCAGCAGCGGGGGTGAAGACGAGCAGTACTTC. It yields the protein CASSGGEDEQYF.

The rearrangement uses TRBV2 and TRBJ2-1; D unresolved. CDR1 and CDR2 from the germline V gene are SNHLY and FYNNEI. Trimming shortened V by 7 bases and J by 5 bases, and 12 bases separated the two germline ends. CDR3 length equals 13 residues. CDR3 loop: CASTFGSDNEQFF. In nucleotides, the CDR3 is TGTGCCAGCACCTTCGGGTCGGACAATGAGCAGTTCTTC.

In this sample, this clone turned up a few times. The chain joins TRBV2 to TRBJ2-2; 9 bases are shared with TRBD2. Unmatched junction bases numbered 7, after V lost 4 bases and J lost 4 bases. Germline lookup yields CDR1 SNHLY and CDR2 FYNNEI. The CDR3 totals 16 residues. CDR3 nucleotide sequence: TGTGCCAGCAGTGGGCTAGCGGGGTGGGGCACCGGGGAGCTGTTTTTT. The encoded protein is CASSGLAGWGTGELFF.

CDR3 in DNA: TGTGCCAGCAGCCGGGGGGACTCCGAGCAGTACTTC. Its translation: CASSRGDSEQYF. The chain carries TRBV7-2 and TRBJ2-7, with 7 bases matching TRBD2. Germline assignment: CDR1 SGHTA and CDR2 FQGNSA. The CDR3 length is 12 residues. V shed 5 bases and J 6 bases; nucleotides not matched to a gene: 4.

The chain is built from TRBV28 and TRBJ2-1; no definite D call. Looked up from germline, CDR1 is MDHEN and CDR2 is SYDVKM. The CDR3 sequence is 15 residues long. Trimming pared 5 bases from V and 5 bases from J, leaving 16 bases between. The CDR3 nucleotides read TGTGCCAGCAGTCCCGAGTTAGGGTCAGACAATGAGCAGTTCTTC. Protein sequence: CASSPELGSDNEQFF.

The chain has TRBV6-6 and TRBJ1-2; 7 bases agree with TRBD1. V lost 0 bases, J lost 2 bases, and 3 bases stayed unmatched. Germline V gives CDR1 MNHNY, CDR2 SVGAGI (reference sequence). The CDR3 covers 15 residues. CDR3 in amino acids: CASSYSEGGNYGYTF. CDR3 sequence (DNA): TGTGCCAGCAGTTACTCTGAAGGGGGCAACTATGGCTACACCTTC.

This chain joins TRBV30 and TRBJ2-7; D gene unclear. Trimming left V 2 bases short and J 1 base short, with 6 bases between. Per the germline V gene, CDR1 is GTSNPN and CDR2 is SVGIG (reference sequence). This CDR3 spans 12 amino acids. As DNA, the CDR3 is TGTGCCTGGAGTCTGGGATCCTACGAGCAGTACTTC. Encoded protein: CAWSLGSYEQYF.